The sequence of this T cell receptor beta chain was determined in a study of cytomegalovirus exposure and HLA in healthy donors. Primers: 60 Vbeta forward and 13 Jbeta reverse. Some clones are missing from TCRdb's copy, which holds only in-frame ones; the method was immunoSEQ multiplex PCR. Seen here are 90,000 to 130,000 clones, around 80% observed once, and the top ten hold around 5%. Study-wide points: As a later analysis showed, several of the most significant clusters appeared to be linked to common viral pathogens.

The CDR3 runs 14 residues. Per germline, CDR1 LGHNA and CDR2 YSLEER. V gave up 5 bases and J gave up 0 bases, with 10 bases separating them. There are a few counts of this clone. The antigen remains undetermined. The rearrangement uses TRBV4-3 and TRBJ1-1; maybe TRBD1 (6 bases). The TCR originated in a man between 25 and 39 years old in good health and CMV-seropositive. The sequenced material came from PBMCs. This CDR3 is CASSIQGMNTEAFF. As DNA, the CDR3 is TGCGCCAGCAGCATACAGGGAATGAACACTGAAGCTTTCTTT.